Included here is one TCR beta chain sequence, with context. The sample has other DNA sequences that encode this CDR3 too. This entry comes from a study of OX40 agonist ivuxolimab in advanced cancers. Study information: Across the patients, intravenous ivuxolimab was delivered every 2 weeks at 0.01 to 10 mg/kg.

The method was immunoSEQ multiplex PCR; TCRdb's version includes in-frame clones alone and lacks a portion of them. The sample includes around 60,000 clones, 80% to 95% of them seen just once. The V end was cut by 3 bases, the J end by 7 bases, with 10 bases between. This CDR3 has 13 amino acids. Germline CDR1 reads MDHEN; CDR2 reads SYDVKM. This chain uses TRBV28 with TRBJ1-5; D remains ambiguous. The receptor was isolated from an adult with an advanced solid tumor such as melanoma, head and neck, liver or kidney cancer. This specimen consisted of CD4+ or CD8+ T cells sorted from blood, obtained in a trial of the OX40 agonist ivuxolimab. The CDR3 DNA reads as TGTGCCAGCAGTTTTCCCCAAGGCCAGCCCCAGCATTTT. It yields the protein CASSFPQGQPQHF. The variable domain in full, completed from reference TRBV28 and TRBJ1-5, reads DVKVTQSSRYLVKRTGEKVFLECVQDMDHENMFWYRQDPGLGLRLIYFSYDVKMKEKGDIPEGYSVSREKKERFSLILESASTNQTSMYLCASSFPQGQPQHFGDGTRLSIL.